The 28 T cell receptor beta chains reported below all come from one sample, sequenced in a study of blood T cell repertoires in COVID-19 (dated by TCRdb to about 2020). The protocol used for the library was the immunoSEQ multiplex PCR assay. TCRdb stores this immuneACCESS table with in-frame sequences only. Part of the clones is absent; in the studies checked, under half of the shortfall reflects unresolved V genes, and no reason is known for the rest. Within this sample are roughly 150,000 clones, with roughly four fifths of them counted one time only. The ten largest clones represent about 10% of the sample. Material: peripheral blood. Receptors originate from a man aged 55 to 70 with active or convalescent COVID-19.

The chain uses TRBV7-8 and TRBJ1-1, with 7 nucleotides matching TRBD1. This CDR3 contains 14 residues. J lost 4 bases, V lost 5 bases, and 7 bases had no gene match. Looked up from germline, CDR1 is SGHVS and CDR2 is FQNEAQ. Written as DNA, the CDR3 is TGTGCCAGCAGCACGGACAGGAGTGTCACTGAAGCTTTCTTT. The encoded protein is CASSTDRSVTEAFF.

This chain uses TRBV6-5 with TRBJ1-2, with TRBD1 identical over 9 bases. The CDR3 loop spans 14 amino acids. J lost 6 bases, V lost 6 bases, and 8 bases had no gene match. CDR1 and CDR2 from the germline V gene are MNHEY and SVGAGI. CDR3 sequence reads: CASRTPGQGHGYTF. The CDR3 DNA is TGTGCCAGCAGGACTCCGGGACAGGGTCATGGCTACACCTTC.

This sequence joins TRBV23-1 and TRBJ2-7; 7 bases are shared with TRBD2. TRBV23-1 is labeled an ORF, and its function is uncertain. The CDR3 sequence is 17 residues long. Losses at the gene ends were 1 base for V and 3 bases for J; bases not matched to a gene: 12. This CDR3 reads CASSQYKSSGPIYEQYF. In nucleotides, the CDR3 is TGCGCCAGCAGTCAATACAAATCTAGCGGCCCTATCTACGAGCAGTACTTC.

The V call is TRBV5-6, the J call TRBJ1-5, with 8 bases identical to TRBD1. Germline trimming cut 4 bases from V and 2 bases from J; bases unmatched to any gene: 2. Germline V gene lookup returns CDR1 SGHDT and CDR2 YYEEEE. The CDR3 is 14 residues long. The CDR3 loop is CASSRGQGNQPQHF. The DNA for the CDR3 is TGTGCCAGCAGCCGGGGACAGGGCAATCAGCCCCAGCATTTT.

This chain links TRBV18 with TRBJ1-1, with 10 nucleotides matching TRBD1. Germline values: CDR1 KGHSH, CDR2 LQKENI. J lost 7 bases, V lost 6 bases, and 11 bases had no gene match. This CDR3 region has 15 residues. The CDR3 protein is CASSPTRTGGGEAFF. CDR3 DNA sequence: TGTGCCAGCTCGCCCACTAGGACAGGGGGTGGTGAAGCTTTCTTT.

A few counts support this clone. The rearrangement links TRBV29-1 to TRBJ1-2; D not certain. CDR3 length: 14 amino acids. V lost 2 bases to trimming and J lost 5 bases, with 15 bases between them. In germline, CDR1 is SQVTM, CDR2 ANQGSEA. The CDR3 bases are TGCAGCGTTGAAAGGTCTACTATCGGATATGGCTACACCTTC. Translating gives CSVERSTIGYGYTF.

Here the CDR3 DNA reads TGTGCCAGCAGTTACACGGGACTTTCTGGAAACACCATATATTTT. Translating gives CASSYTGLSGNTIYF. The genes are TRBV6-5 and TRBJ1-3; perhaps TRBD1 as D (5 bases). The CDR3 is made up of 15 amino acids. Trimming removed 2 bases at V and 1 base at J, with 9 bases between. Germline lookup yields CDR1 MNHEY and CDR2 SVGAGI.

The V and J genes are TRBV11-3 and TRBJ2-1; 9 bases match TRBD2. Losses at the gene ends were 4 bases for V and 7 bases for J; bases not matched to a gene: 8. Germline assignment: CDR1 SGHNT and CDR2 YENEEA. This CDR3 spans 15 amino acids. CDR3 residues: CASSSHSGSANEQFF. The CDR3 region has the DNA TGTGCCAGCAGCTCCCATAGCGGGAGTGCTAATGAGCAGTTCTTC.

The genes are TRBV28 and TRBJ2-1; 12 positions match TRBD1. The CDR3 contains 15 residues. V was pared by 5 bases and J by 10 bases, with 9 bases of the junction left unmatched. Germline V gene lookup returns CDR1 MDHEN and CDR2 SYDVKM. CDR3 loop: CASSGDRGRNREQFF. The DNA for the CDR3 is TGTGCCAGCAGTGGGGACAGGGGGCGGAATAGGGAGCAGTTCTTC.

This chain joins TRBV5-6 and TRBJ1-2; 10 bases line up with TRBD1. The CDR3 totals 15 residues. The V segment lost 4 bases and the J segment 7 bases; nucleotides outside the gene matches: 10. From germline, CDR1 is SGHDT and CDR2 YYEEEE. The CDR3 nucleotides are TGTGCCAGCAGCCTAACCGGGACAGGGGTGCTTGGCTACACCTTC. Its protein product is CASSLTGTGVLGYTF.

The chain employs TRBV7-9 and TRBJ1-3; D is uncertain. The CDR3 is 12 amino acids. Per germline, CDR1 SEHNR and CDR2 FQNEAQ (reference sequence). Trimming pared 1 base from V and 9 bases from J, leaving 7 bases between. This CDR3 reads CASSLGEGTIYF. Written as DNA, the CDR3 is TGTGCCAGCAGCTTAGGTGAGGGCACCATATATTTT. Based on the CDR3 plus reference TRBV7-9 and TRBJ1-3, the full variable domain is DTGVSQNPRHKITKRGQNVTFRCDPISEHNRLYWYRQTLGQGPEFLTYFQNEAQLEKSRLLSDRFSAERPKGSFSTLEIQRTEQGDSAMYLCASSLGEGTIYFGEGSWLTVV.

The DNA of the CDR3 is TGTGCCAGTAGTATAGATGGTAGCGCAACCCTGGATGAGCAGTTCTTC. Amino acid sequence: CASSIDGSATLDEQFF. V usage is TRBV19 and J usage is TRBJ2-1; D is possibly TRBD2 (5 bases). Germline CDR1 LNHDA, CDR2 SQIVND (reference sequence). This CDR3 spans 16 amino acids. Trimming took off 0 bases at V and 8 bases at J, with 17 bases between the two ends. Full variable domain (rest looked up from reference TRBV19 and TRBJ2-1): DGGITQSPKYLFRKEGQNVTLSCEQNLNHDAMYWYRQDPGQGLRLIYYSQIVNDFQKGDIAEGYSVSREKKESFPLTVTSAQKNPTAFYLCASSIDGSATLDEQFFGPGTRLTVL.

V usage is TRBV23-1 and J usage is TRBJ2-3; weak D call: TRBD1 (5 bases). TRBV23-1 is designated an ORF whose function remains uncertain. Trimming shortened V by 0 bases and J by 2 bases, and 15 bases separated the two germline ends. The CDR3 has 17 residues. CDR3: CASSQSLDTFNTDTQYF. In DNA form, the CDR3 reads TGCGCCAGCAGTCAATCGTTGGACACCTTTAACACAGATACGCAGTATTTT.

This sequence joins TRBV10-1 and TRBJ2-2; 8 bases match TRBD2. Trimming at V came to 4 bases and at J to 1 base, leaving 2 bases not matched to a gene. This CDR3 is 15 amino acids long. The germline V gene has CDR1 WNHNN and CDR2 SYGVQD (reference sequence). The CDR3 region is CASSVAGLNTGELFF. Written as DNA, the CDR3 is TGCGCCAGCAGTGTAGCGGGATTGAACACCGGGGAGCTGTTTTTT.

The rearrangement uses TRBV3-1 (or the pseudogene TRBV3-2) and TRBJ1-2, with a tentative D call TRBD1 (6 bases). The germline V and J ends were trimmed by 0 bases and 7 bases, with 24 bases remaining between them. Germline CDR1 is LGHDT and CDR2 is YNNKEL (reference sequence). The CDR3 has 18 amino acids. The CDR3 spells CASSQDPFVEGTGSGYTF. The CDR3 DNA sequence: TGTGCCAGCAGCCAAGACCCATTCGTGGAAGGCACAGGGAGTGGCTACACCTTC.

The chain recombines TRBV18 with TRBJ1-1; 8 nucleotides agree with TRBD1. Germline V gene data show CDR1 as KGHSH and CDR2 as LQKENI. The CDR3 totals 14 residues. The trim removed 5 bases at V and 5 bases at J, leaving 7 bases unmatched. Written as DNA, the CDR3 is TGTGCCAGCTCAAGGGCAGGGGGCGAAACTGAAGCTTTCTTT. Its translation is CASSRAGGETEAFF.

The rearrangement joins TRBV28 to TRBJ2-7, with D tentatively TRBD2 (6 bases). CDR3 length equals 15 residues. From germline, CDR1 is MDHEN and CDR2 SYDVKM. Deletions cut 7 bases from V and 3 bases from J, with 19 bases between. The CDR3 loop is CASTPGVSGVYEQYF. The CDR3 DNA follows: TGTGCCAGCACCCCGGGGGTTTCGGGTGTCTACGAGCAGTACTTC.

This clone appeared once. The genes are TRBV11-2 and TRBJ1-6; D possibly corresponds to TRBD1 (6 bases). The CDR3 has 14 amino acids. V was pared by 8 bases and J by 5 bases, with 13 bases between. Germline V gene sequence: CDR1 SGHAT, CDR2 FQNNGV. DNA for the CDR3: TGTGCCAGCGAAGGGGGGGACAATAATTCACCCCTCCACTTT. This gives the protein CASEGGDNNSPLHF.

V and J are TRBV7-8 and TRBJ1-5; D uncertain. Trimming took off 1 base at V and 5 bases at J, with 12 bases between the two ends. The CDR3 totals 15 residues. From germline, CDR1 is SGHVS and CDR2 FQNEAQ. The CDR3 sequence is CASSLGARRDQPQHF. The CDR3 region has the DNA TGTGCCAGCAGCTTAGGAGCCAGGCGGGATCAGCCCCAGCATTTT.

The chain links TRBV6-5 to TRBJ1-1; D call uncertain. CDR3 length equals 12 residues. The V and J ends lost 2 bases and 7 bases respectively, with 8 bases between them. Germline lookup yields CDR1 MNHEY and CDR2 SVGAGI. This chain's CDR3 is CASSYVGGEAFF. Written as DNA, the CDR3 is TGTGCCAGCAGTTACGTCGGAGGTGAAGCTTTCTTT.

In DNA form, the CDR3 reads TGCGCCAGCAGGTTAGCCACTGAAGCTTTCTTT. Its protein is CASRLATEAFF. The chain carries TRBV5-1 and TRBJ1-1; D not certain. The germline V gene encodes CDR1 SGHRS and CDR2 YFSETQ. This CDR3 region has 11 residues. The V gene lost 5 bases and the J gene lost 4 bases, with 6 bases spanning the gap.

This clone came up once. The chain links TRBV10-3 to TRBJ2-7, with D maybe TRBD1 (5 bases). This CDR3 is 14 amino acids long. CDR1 and CDR2 from the germline V gene are ENHRY and SYGVKD. V shed 2 bases and J shed 2 bases, with 10 bases lying between them. The DNA of the CDR3 is TGTGCCATCAGTGAGAAGGACACCACCTACGAGCAGTACTTC. Translation gives CAISEKDTTYEQYF.

The V gene is TRBV5-6, the J gene TRBJ1-3; unclear D gene. Trimming stripped 0 bases from V and 2 bases from J, with 15 bases between. CDR3 size: 17 residues. Germline V gene data show CDR1 as SGHDT and CDR2 as YYEEEE. CDR3 bases: TGTGCCAGCAGCTTGGTCCGGAGAGGAGCCGCTGGAAACACCATATATTTT. Its protein is CASSLVRRGAAGNTIYF.

The chain is built from TRBV9 and TRBJ2-3; a weak D match, TRBD1 (5 bases). Trimming stripped 1 base from V and 10 bases from J, with 13 bases between. The CDR3 spans 13 residues. CDR1 and CDR2 (germline): SGDLS, YYNGEE. CDR3 DNA: TGTGCCAGCAGCGTAAGGGGAAGTCAACCGCAGTATTTT. Amino acids: CASSVRGSQPQYF.

The chain has TRBV5-1 and TRBJ1-1, with D possibly being TRBD1 (5 bases). V lost 4 bases and J 1 base, leaving 11 bases between the germline ends. This CDR3 spans 14 amino acids. CDR1 and CDR2 (germline): SGHRS, YFSETQ. DNA for the CDR3: TGCGCCAGCAGCCCTCCAAGGGGGAACACTGAAGCTTTCTTT. Translated: CASSPPRGNTEAFF.

This chain uses TRBV5-1 with TRBJ2-2; 7 bases line up with TRBD1. The CDR3 has 15 amino acids. The trim removed 4 bases at V and 0 bases at J, leaving 3 bases unmatched. The V gene's germline CDR1 is SGHRS and CDR2 YFSETQ. The CDR3 is CASSQGTANTGELFF. The CDR3 coding sequence is TGCGCCAGCAGCCAAGGGACAGCGAACACCGGGGAGCTGTTTTTT.

This clone has a single count. The chain uses TRBV12-3 or TRBV12-4 and TRBJ1-2; the match to TRBD1 covers 7 bases. The V gene end was trimmed by 5 bases and the J gene end by 6 bases; junction bases not matched to a gene: 6. This CDR3 comprises 13 residues. CDR3 loop: CASSLGQRDGYTF. DNA of the CDR3: TGTGCCAGCAGTCTGGGACAGAGGGATGGCTACACCTTC.

The V and J genes are TRBV5-4 and TRBJ1-2, with D perhaps TRBD1 (5 bases). The CDR3 covers 11 residues. CDR1 is SGHNT and CDR2 is YYREEE in the germline V gene (reference sequence). Trimming took 4 bases from V and 6 from J, leaving 7 bases between them. The CDR3 nucleotides are TGTGCCAGCAGCGGAGGGGATGGCTACACCTTC. As protein: CASSGGDGYTF.